The rows below give T cell receptor beta chains drawn from one sample of a study of blood T cell repertoires in COVID-19. Only in-frame clones appear in the TCRdb table, and some are missing; sequencing was by immunoSEQ multiplex PCR. This table has about 250,000 clones, under 90% appearing once. The source material was peripheral blood. Every receptor here comes from a woman between 35 and 50 years old who had recovered from COVID-19. Each CDR3 is given with its conserved first and last residue. A D gene is named only where the DNA matches it firmly. Rows give clone size only sometimes, using once, few, many, or a class for an expanded clone.

-	TRBV5-4	-	TRBJ2-1	11	CASSGTNEQFF	TGTGCCAGCAGCGGGACTAATGAGCAGTTCTTC
TRBD2	TRBV11-2	-	TRBJ2-5	16	CASSSGLAGGYETQYF	TGTGCCAGCAGCTCAGGACTAGCGGGAGGGTATGAGACCCAGTACTTC
-	TRBV5-5	-	TRBJ2-7	13	CASSPSTLYEQYF	TGTGCCAGCAGCCCTTCGACACTCTACGAGCAGTACTTC
-	TRBV11-3	-	TRBJ2-5	14	CASSFSGTQETQYF	TGTGCCAGCAGCTTTTCAGGAACCCAAGAGACCCAGTACTTC
TRBD1	TRBV4-2	few	TRBJ2-7	16	CASSQGGTGLSDEQYF	TGTGCCAGCAGCCAAGGAGGGACAGGGCTCAGCGACGAGCAGTACTTC
-	TRBV2	-	TRBJ1-1	10	CASIQGEAFF	TGTGCCAGCATTCAGGGAGAAGCTTTCTTT
-	TRBV28	-	TRBJ1-5	14	CASSVTGEGQPQHF	TGTGCCAGCAGTGTGACAGGCGAAGGGCAGCCCCAGCATTTT
TRBD1	TRBV30	once	TRBJ2-7	15	CAWTPPGTGAYEQYF	TGTGCCTGGACCCCCCCGGGGACAGGGGCTTACGAGCAGTACTTC
-	TRBV5-1	once	TRBJ2-3	16	CASSLGSSVDTDTQYF	TGCGCCAGCAGCTTGGGTAGCTCGGTTGACACAGATACGCAGTATTTT
TRBD1	TRBV6-6	-	TRBJ2-7	16	CASRPGTGGAGYEQYF	TGTGCCAGCAGACCCGGGACAGGGGGCGCGGGTTACGAGCAGTACTTC
TRBD1	TRBV19	-	TRBJ1-4	16	CAHIPPWQGEKEKLFF	TGTGCACATATACCCCCGTGGCAGGGGGAAAAGGAAAAACTGTTTTTT
TRBD2	TRBV27	-	TRBJ2-5	15	CASSLGRGSQETQYF	TGTGCCAGCAGTTTAGGGAGGGGCAGCCAAGAGACCCAGTACTTC
TRBD2	TRBV2	-	TRBJ2-3	17	CASSQSLAGESTDTQYF	TGTGCCAGCAGCCAATCACTAGCGGGGGAATCCACAGATACGCAGTATTTT
TRBD1	TRBV18	-	TRBJ1-6	15	CASSPSGTGDSPLHF	TGTGCCAGCTCACCCTCCGGGACAGGGGATTCACCCCTCCACTTT
TRBD1	TRBV10-3	-	TRBJ2-7	14	CAISEGQGSYEQYF	TGTGCCATCAGTGAGGGACAGGGTTCCTACGAGCAGTACTTC
-	TRBV7-6	once	TRBJ2-1	13	CASSFRQYNEQFF	TGTGCCAGCAGCTTTCGTCAGTACAATGAGCAGTTCTTC
TRBD2	TRBV5-1	-	TRBJ2-3	18	CASSPGTSGNQGTDTQYF	TGCGCCAGCAGCCCCGGGACTAGCGGGAATCAGGGCACAGATACGCAGTATTTT
-	TRBV29-1	-	TRBJ2-3	14	CSVASGEGTDTQYF	TGCAGCGTTGCTTCGGGAGAGGGCACAGATACGCAGTATTTT
-	TRBV29-1	-	TRBJ1-1	18	CSVEPGPLGSRSNTEAFF	TGCAGCGTTGAACCCGGCCCTCTCGGGTCTAGGTCCAACACTGAAGCTTTCTTT
TRBD2	TRBV24-1	-	TRBJ2-5	15	CATSDASGGQETQYF	TGTGCCACCAGTGATGCAAGCGGGGGACAAGAGACCCAGTACTTC
TRBD1	TRBV5-1	-	TRBJ2-5	16	CASSWRTGSDGETQYF	TGCGCCAGCAGCTGGAGGACAGGGTCCGACGGGGAGACCCAGTACTTC
-	TRBV28	-	TRBJ1-1	13	CASSLGGRTEAFF	TGTGCCAGCAGTTTGGGGGGGCGGACTGAAGCTTTCTTT
TRBD2	TRBV11-3	few	TRBJ2-1	15	CASSTRGGNYNEQFF	TGTGCCAGCAGCACCCGGGGGGGGAACTACAATGAGCAGTTCTTC
-	TRBV27	-	TRBJ2-2	14	CASSLRGSTGELFF	TGTGCCAGCAGTTTGAGAGGAAGCACCGGGGAGCTGTTTTTT
TRBD2	TRBV11-3	-	TRBJ2-1	19	CASSFVGLAGLSSYNEQFF	TGTGCCAGCAGCTTCGTAGGCCTAGCGGGCCTAAGCTCCTACAATGAGCAGTTCTTC
TRBD1	TRBV27	-	TRBJ1-2	15	CASSLRTGAPYGYTF	TGTGCCAGCAGTTTAAGGACAGGGGCTCCCTATGGCTACACCTTC
TRBD2	TRBV5-4	-	TRBJ2-3	14	CASSLSSGIDTQYF	TGTGCCAGCAGCTTGTCTAGCGGGATAGATACGCAGTATTTT
TRBD2	TRBV15	few	TRBJ2-1	16	CATSRVGAGVFNEQFF	TGTGCCACCAGCAGAGTGGGTGCGGGAGTCTTCAATGAGCAGTTCTTC
-	TRBV12-5	once	TRBJ1-3	13	CASGHQQGNTIYF	TGTGCTAGTGGCCACCAACAGGGAAACACCATATATTTT
TRBD1	TRBV11-2	-	TRBJ2-7	15	CASSLDGTGIHEQYF	TGTGCCAGCAGCTTAGATGGGACAGGGATCCACGAGCAGTACTTC
-	TRBV5-8	-	TRBJ2-2	16	CASSFFGTGQVGELFF	TGTGCCAGCAGCTTTTTTGGAACAGGGCAGGTCGGGGAGCTGTTTTTT
TRBD1	TRBV27	-	TRBJ1-5	14	CASRDRARNQPQHF	TGTGCCAGCAGGGACAGGGCGCGCAATCAGCCCCAGCATTTT
TRBD1	TRBV5-1	-	TRBJ1-1	14	CASSLTGAYTEAFF	TGCGCCAGCAGCTTGACAGGGGCGTACACTGAAGCTTTCTTT
TRBD2	TRBV24-1	-	TRBJ2-3	17	CATSDRNLAGVTDTQYF	TGTGCCACCAGTGACCGGAATCTAGCGGGAGTGACAGATACGCAGTATTTT
TRBD2	TRBV5-1	-	TRBJ2-5	15	CASSLVSSGEETQYF	TGCGCCAGCAGCTTGGTGTCTAGCGGGGAAGAGACCCAGTACTTC
-	TRBV27	once	TRBJ2-1	14	CASSLSGQINEQFF	TGTGCCAGCAGTTTATCGGGCCAGATCAATGAGCAGTTCTTC
TRBD2	TRBV2	-	TRBJ2-7	13	CASSGTSAYEQYF	TGTGCCAGCAGTGGGACTAGCGCCTACGAGCAGTACTTC
TRBD1	TRBV28	-	TRBJ1-4	17	CASTQGGWGATNEKLFF	TGTGCCAGCACCCAGGGGGGTTGGGGTGCAACTAATGAAAAACTGTTTTTT